The present TCR beta chain was sequenced within a study of spatial heterogeneity in lung cancer. For the study at large: Alpha-chain sequences were consistently detected less often than beta-chain sequences. General observations from the study: The study found that expanded intratumoral alpha and beta TCR counts tracked tumor mutation counts.

Documented time point: sample taken at primary tumor resection. A total of around 76 untreated early-stage non-small cell lung cancer patients served as donors. From tumor, nontumor lung or frozen PBMC, whole RNA was taken unsorted for sequencing. The V and J ends lost 3 bases and 3 bases respectively, with 5 bases between them. The CDR3 covers 12 residues. Germline-derived CDR1 and CDR2 are SGHAT and FQNNGV. Via MiXCR, TCRdb re-called the 5' RACE reads, giving one row per CDR3 protein. The table lists roughly 19,000 distinct CDR3 sequences, roughly 5.8% of them singletons. This clonotype was seen only a few times. The antigen is undetermined. Because this beta chain is a stray read in a library intended to capture alpha chains, its abundance should not be given much weight.

The genes are TRBV11-2 and TRBJ1-1; the D is unclear. This clonotype originated in a female donor with early-stage non-small cell lung cancer. The sample consisted of lung tumor tissue, taken at surgery. In DNA form, the CDR3 reads TGTGCCAGCAGCTTTTCGTACACTGAAGCTTTCTTT. Translation: CASSFSYTEAFF.